Shown below are 14 T cell receptor beta chains from a single sample sequenced in a study of T cell responses to AZD1222 COVID-19 vaccine. Sequencing was performed with immunoSEQ multiplex PCR; in TCRdb, only in-frame clones are kept and a portion is missing. The top ten clones hold approximately 26% of a sample with fewer than 200,000 clones, around 90% of them seen once. The input for sequencing was peripheral blood, taken 28 days after the second AZD1222 dose. The receptors originated from an adult who received the AZD1222 COVID-19 vaccine.

A single count supports this clone. V gene TRBV6-5 combines with J gene TRBJ2-1; D might be TRBD2 (6 bases). Trimming stripped 10 bases from V and 6 bases from J, with 13 bases between. CDR3 length: 12 amino acids. CDR1 MNHEY and CDR2 SVGAGI come from the germline V gene. The DNA of the CDR3 is TGTGCCACCCGTCCCGGGAGCAATGAGCAGTTCTTC. It specifies CATRPGSNEQFF.

This clone was recorded only once. The J gene is TRBJ2-7, the V gene TRBV27; weak D call: TRBD2 (6 bases). The CDR3 extends over 15 amino acids. Germline assignment: CDR1 MNHEY and CDR2 SMNVEV (reference sequence). Trimming stripped 6 bases from V and 1 base from J, with 16 bases between. CDR3 bases: TGTGCCAGCAGGGGACCGGGACTGTCTTCCTACGAGCAGTACTTC. Residues: CASRGPGLSSYEQYF.

This chain uses TRBV18 with TRBJ2-5; 7 bases fit TRBD2. The V and J ends lost 10 bases and 3 bases, in that order; junction bases with no gene match: 8. Germline lookup yields CDR1 KGHSH and CDR2 LQKENI. The CDR3 has 13 amino acids. CDR3 amino acids: CATAGDRKETQYF. The CDR3 bases are TGTGCCACCGCGGGAGATCGGAAAGAGACCCAGTACTTC.

J is TRBJ2-7 and V is TRBV5-1; D is ambiguous. Between the trimmed V and J ends, which lost 0 bases and 7 bases, there was a span of 14 bases. The V gene's germline CDR1 is SGHRS and CDR2 YFSETQ. This CDR3 has 14 residues. The CDR3 sequence is CASSLAPVDGEQYF. The DNA for the CDR3 is TGCGCCAGCAGCTTGGCCCCGGTGGACGGTGAGCAGTACTTC.

The V and J genes are TRBV19 and TRBJ1-4, with D possibly TRBD1 on 5 matching bases. The CDR3 runs 15 residues. V lost 7 bases and J lost 6, with 18 bases in between. Germline V gene data show CDR1 as LNHDA and CDR2 as SQIVND (reference sequence). CDR3 sequence reads: CASTPQGNGHEKLFF. The DNA for the CDR3 is TGTGCCAGTACCCCCCAGGGCAATGGGCATGAAAAACTGTTTTTT.

For the CDR3, the DNA is TGTGCCAGCAGCCCCGGGACTAGCGTACTAAGCACCTCCTACAATGAGCAGTTCTTC. It codes for CASSPGTSVLSTSYNEQFF. The rearrangement uses TRBV7-9 and TRBJ2-1, with 10 bases lining up with TRBD2. The J segment lost 0 bases and the V segment lost 5 bases, leaving 13 bases of the junction unmatched. Germline CDR1 reads SEHNR; CDR2 reads FQNEAQ (reference sequence). The length of the CDR3 is 19 residues.

The chain carries TRBV20-1 and TRBJ2-1, with TRBD2 identical over 10 bases. CDR1 and CDR2 (germline): DFQATT, SNEGSKA (reference sequence). V gave up 3 bases and J gave up 5 bases; unmatched junction bases: 13. The CDR3 extends over 17 amino acids. The CDR3 nucleotides read TGCAGTGCTAGTGGCCCCGCTAGCGGGAGTTGGGACAATGAGCAGTTCTTC. It encodes CSASGPASGSWDNEQFF.

This clone turned up a few times. The rearrangement joins TRBV24-1 to TRBJ2-1; possibly TRBD2 for D (5 bases). Germline V gene lookup returns CDR1 KGHDR and CDR2 SFDVKD. The CDR3 sequence is 13 residues long. V lost 3 bases to trimming and J lost 7 bases, with 9 bases between them. The CDR3 reads CATSDPPGNEQFF. The CDR3 DNA reads TGTGCCACCAGTGATCCCCCGGGAAATGAGCAGTTCTTC.

The chain recombines TRBV27 with TRBJ1-1, with D tentatively TRBD1 (6 bases). Trimming removed 3 bases at V and 2 bases at J, with 10 bases between. CDR3 length equals 14 residues. Germline loops: CDR1 MNHEY, CDR2 SMNVEV (reference sequence). Written as DNA, the CDR3 is TGTGCCAGCAGTTTTAGGGGGGTTAACACTGAAGCTTTCTTT. This sequence encodes CASSFRGVNTEAFF.

Written as DNA, the CDR3 is TGTGCCTGGAGAAATGGATTGGGGGTTGGCTACACCTTC. Protein: CAWRNGLGVGYTF. The chain employs TRBV30 and TRBJ1-2, with TRBD1 as a possible D gene (5 bases). Germline-derived CDR1 and CDR2 are GTSNPN and SVGIG (reference sequence). CDR3 length: 13 residues. V lost 3 bases, J lost 7 bases, and 15 bases lay in between.

J is TRBJ2-7 and V is TRBV5-4; D gene ambiguous. This CDR3 has 15 residues. Trimming shortened V by 2 bases and J by 1 base, and 13 bases separated the two germline ends. Germline V gene data show CDR1 as SGHNT and CDR2 as YYREEE (reference sequence). This CDR3 is CASSFGKGSSYEQYF. CDR3 nucleotides: TGTGCCAGCAGCTTTGGTAAAGGCTCGTCCTACGAGCAGTACTTC.

J is TRBJ2-3 and V is TRBV19; TRBD2 aligns across 10 bases. The junction had 10 bases not matched to a gene; V was cut back by 7 bases and J by 6 bases. In germline, CDR1 is LNHDA, CDR2 SQIVND (reference sequence). The CDR3 is 15 residues long. CDR3 sequence (DNA): TGTGCCAGTACTAATCCTAGCGGGAGTGGGGATACGCAGTATTTT. Residues: CASTNPSGSGDTQYF.

V usage is TRBV7-2 and J usage is TRBJ1-3; D is uncertain. The CDR3 loop spans 14 amino acids. The V gene's germline CDR1 is SGHTA and CDR2 FQGNSA. The ends were cut back, 5 bases at V and 5 bases at J, with 13 bases in the middle. This CDR3 reads CASSGDSSRNTIYF. The CDR3 DNA sequence: TGTGCCAGCAGCGGGGATAGTTCCAGAAACACCATATATTTT. The full variable domain, completed using reference TRBV7-2 and TRBJ1-3, is GAGVSQSPSNKVTEKGKDVELRCDPISGHTALYWYRQSLGQGLEFLIYFQGNSAPDKSGLPSDRFSAERTGGSVSTLTIQRTQQEDSAVYLCASSGDSSRNTIYFGEGSWLTVV.

V gene TRBV24-1 combines with J gene TRBJ2-1; 13 nucleotides agree with TRBD2. The germline V gene encodes CDR1 KGHDR and CDR2 SFDVKD. There are 17 residues in the CDR3. Trimming cost V 1 base and J 5 bases; bases outside gene matches: 4. The CDR3 loop is CATSDFGLAGVDNEQFF. The DNA of the CDR3 is TGTGCCACCAGTGATTTCGGACTAGCGGGAGTGGACAATGAGCAGTTCTTC.